This T cell receptor (beta chain) was captured by sequencing in a study of identical twins. This CDR3 is built from 15 residues. V lost 7 bases to trimming and J lost 4 bases; unmatched junction nucleotides: 6. CDR1 and CDR2 from the germline V gene are SGHRS and YFSETQ. One entry per CDR3 protein results from TCRdb running MiXCR on the 5' RACE reads. The table records 450,000 to 500,000 distinct CDR3 sequences, about 13% of them present only once. Study-level findings and limits: Excess twin sharing in beta out-of-frame sequences was weaker. Models underestimated how often monozygotic twins shared out-of-frame TCR alpha. A partial confounding effect on zero-insertion analyses could come from invariant MAIT and iNKT cells.

This clonotype was observed at least ten times. The antigen remains undetermined. The same data also went into a second study, on yellow fever vaccine responses in identical twins.

This chain uses TRBV5-1 with TRBJ2-1; 12 nucleotides agree with TRBD2. Input material: CD4+ T cells sorted from blood. This TCR came from a woman aged 18-29 years in good health. The CDR3 DNA reads as TGCGCCAGCGGAGGGACTAGCGGGTTTTACAATGAGCAGTTCTTC. Translating gives CASGGTSGFYNEQFF.